The 25 T cell receptor beta chains given below trace back to one sample, sequenced in a study of Graves' ophthalmopathy and Graves' hyperthyroidism. TCR beta CDR3 regions were amplified from RNA transcripts. Amplification began with first-round RT-PCR using HTBI primers, then second-round multiplex PCR was performed. TCRdb processed the multiplex PCR reads anew with MiXCR; each CDR3 protein has one entry. The table includes about half a million distinct CDR3 sequences, approximately 15% detected once. Material: blood. The receptor set was obtained from a woman aged 25 to 39 with Graves' ophthalmopathy.

This clonotype was detected ten times or more. The chain combines TRBV6-5 with TRBJ1-2; D is undetermined. Trimming took 0 bases from V and 4 from J, leaving 15 bases between them. CDR1 is MNHEY, CDR2 SVGAGI, per germline. The CDR3 is 16 residues long. This chain's CDR3 is CASSYSNPAVPYGYTF. CDR3 in DNA: TGTGCCAGCAGTTACTCGAATCCCGCGGTCCCCTATGGCTACACCTTC.

About this clonotype itself: The CDR3 end shows no conserved phenylalanine or tryptophan, and so a read error is likely. The chain is built from TRBV6-2 or TRBV6-3 and TRBJ1-3; no clear D gene. The length of the CDR3 is 13 residues. The V end was cut by 2 bases, the J end by 0 bases, with 2 bases between. In germline, CDR1 is MNHEY, CDR2 SVGEGT. The CDR3 DNA reads as TGTGCCAGCAGTTACAGCTCTGGAAACACCATATATGTT. This sequence encodes CASSYSSGNTIYV.

In this sample, this clonotype turned up many times. V is TRBV2 and J is TRBJ1-1, with D tentatively TRBD1 (5 bases). Germline loops: CDR1 SNHLY, CDR2 FYNNEI. The ends were cut back, 8 bases at V and 2 bases at J, with 18 bases in the middle. This CDR3 contains 15 residues. The CDR3 here is CASGQEGRGNTEAFF. The CDR3 DNA sequence: TGTGCCAGCGGACAAGAGGGACGGGGCAACACTGAAGCTTTCTTT.

This clonotype has a count of ten or more. The rearrangement joins TRBV12-3 or TRBV12-4 to TRBJ1-2; 7 positions match TRBD1. V shed 6 bases, J shed 10 bases, and the junction held 11 bases outside the gene matches. The CDR3 has 13 residues. The CDR3 DNA follows: TGTGCCAGCAGCCCAGGACAGGACAAGGCCTACACCTTC. This encodes CASSPGQDKAYTF.

The chain recombines TRBV4-3 with TRBJ1-5; D not resolved. The CDR3 spans 13 residues. Germline V gives CDR1 LGHNA, CDR2 YSLEER. V dropped 5 bases and J dropped 4 bases, with 9 bases sitting between them. The CDR3 bases are TGCGCCAGCAGCGGGAGTAGGAATCAGCCCCAGCATTTT. It specifies CASSGSRNQPQHF.

This clonotype was observed at least ten times. The chain has TRBV2 and TRBJ1-5; D gene ambiguous. The V end lost 2 bases, the J end lost 2 bases, and 7 bases lay between the germline ends. This CDR3 comprises 14 residues. CDR1 and CDR2 (germline): SNHLY, FYNNEI. The CDR3 DNA reads TGTGCCAGCAGTGAAACTTTCGGCAATCAGCCCCAGCATTTT. Protein sequence: CASSETFGNQPQHF.

This rearrangement joins TRBV28 to TRBJ1-1, with D tentatively TRBD1 (5 bases). This CDR3 is 13 amino acids long. The germline V gene encodes CDR1 MDHEN and CDR2 SYDVKM. The germline V and J ends were trimmed by 3 bases and 5 bases, with 10 bases remaining between them. Here the CDR3 reads CASSFRALTEAFF. CDR3 DNA sequence: TGTGCCAGCAGTTTCAGGGCGTTGACTGAAGCTTTCTTT.

This clonotype appeared a few times. The V and J genes are TRBV19 and TRBJ1-6; D call uncertain. Germline V lookup: CDR1 LNHDA, CDR2 SQIVND (reference sequence). V was shortened by 6 bases and J by 6 bases, with 9 bases between the two germline ends. The CDR3 runs to 13 residues. The CDR3 coding sequence is TGTGCCAGTAGCACCGGGATTAATTCACCCCTCCACTTT. It is translated as CASSTGINSPLHF.

This clonotype has at least ten counts. The gene calls are TRBV7-8 and TRBJ1-5, with D unresolved. Germline CDR1 reads SGHVS; CDR2 reads FQNEAQ. The CDR3 extends over 15 amino acids. V was clipped by 4 bases and J by 4 bases, with 14 bases between them. DNA of the CDR3: TGTGCCAGCAGCTCCCGCTTGGCACCGAATCAGCCCCAGCATTTT. Its translation: CASSSRLAPNQPQHF.

The table lists this clonotype with many counts. The rearrangement uses TRBV12-3 or TRBV12-4 and TRBJ1-5, with 7 bases that match TRBD1. This CDR3 spans 15 amino acids. With V trimmed by 5 bases and J by 9 bases, 13 bases remained unmatched. CDR3: CASSPKGASGRPQHF. The DNA for the CDR3 is TGTGCCAGCAGTCCAAAGGGGGCCTCCGGGCGGCCCCAGCATTTT.

Ten or more counts support this clonotype. The chain couples TRBV30 to TRBJ2-5; D is possibly TRBD1 or TRBD2 (6 bases each). This CDR3 spans 14 amino acids. With 0 bases removed from V and 5 bases from J, the gap between germline ends came to 13 bases. Germline V gene data show CDR1 as GTSNPN and CDR2 as SVGIG (reference sequence). CDR3 DNA: TGTGCCTGGAGTGTATGGGACGGGGGCGAGACCCAGTACTTC. Its protein product is CAWSVWDGGETQYF.

This clonotype was observed at least ten times. The rearrangement joins TRBV5-1 to TRBJ2-2, with 10 bases matching TRBD1. This CDR3 comprises 14 residues. V lost 4 bases to trimming and J lost 6 bases; unmatched junction nucleotides: 3. CDR1 and CDR2 from the germline V gene are SGHRS and YFSETQ. This CDR3 is CASSKGQGSGELFF. The CDR3 coding sequence is TGCGCCAGCAGCAAGGGACAGGGGTCCGGGGAGCTGTTTTTT.

At least ten counts were recorded for this clonotype. The chain uses TRBV6-1 and TRBJ2-7, with D perhaps matching TRBD2 (5 bases). From germline, CDR1 is MNHNS and CDR2 SASEGT. This CDR3 region has 12 residues. Trimming shortened V by 6 bases and J by 3 bases, and 9 bases separated the two germline ends. The CDR3 region is CASREVIYEQYF. The CDR3 bases are TGTGCCAGCAGGGAGGTTATCTACGAGCAGTACTTC.

This clonotype occurred many times. The CDR3 region is CASTNRDQKYF. The CDR3 coding sequence is TGTGCCAGCACTAACCGGGACCAAAAGTACTTC. V usage is TRBV6-1 and J usage is TRBJ2-4; possibly TRBD1 or TRBD2 for D (5 bases each). Trimming removed 7 bases at V and 14 bases at J, with 15 bases between. Germline CDR1 MNHNS, CDR2 SASEGT. This CDR3 spans 11 amino acids.

Points on this clonotype: One base away lies a much larger clone, so this may be a sequencing read error. The CDR3 loop reads CASSLRQGLYGYTF. CDR3 sequence (DNA): TGTGCCAGCTCACTAAGACAGGGGCTCTATGGCTACACCTTC. The chain carries TRBV18 and TRBJ1-2, with TRBD1 matching 8 bases. V trimming: 4 bases; J trimming: 4 bases; junction bases outside the gene matches: 5. Germline V lookup: CDR1 KGHSH, CDR2 LQKENI. This CDR3 contains 14 residues. The whole variable domain, remainder taken from reference TRBV18 and TRBJ1-2, is NAGVMQNPRHLVRRRGQEARLRCSPMKGHSHVYWYRQLPEEGLKFMVYLQKENIIDESGMPKERFSAEFPKEGPSILRIQQVVRGDSAAYFCASSLRQGLYGYTFGSGTRLTVV.

At least ten counts were recorded for this clonotype. This chain links TRBV7-3 with TRBJ1-1; no definite D call. There are 16 residues in the CDR3. From germline, CDR1 is SGHTA and CDR2 FQGTGA. V gave up 2 bases and J gave up 1 base, with 14 bases separating them. In DNA form, the CDR3 reads TGTGCCAGCAGCTTAGGGGTCGGCGGGAGGAACACTGAAGCTTTCTTT. Its translation is CASSLGVGGRNTEAFF.

This clonotype was counted between two and nine times. This chain links TRBV6-1 with TRBJ1-2; D might be TRBD1 (6 bases). This CDR3 spans 19 amino acids. Trimming took 0 bases from V and 4 from J, leaving 24 bases between them. Germline values: CDR1 MNHNS, CDR2 SASEGT. CDR3 sequence (DNA): TGTGCCAGCAGTGAAGCGCTTCAAATGGGGGGGGCCTTTCTCTATGGCTACACCTTC. Translated: CASSEALQMGGAFLYGYTF.

V gene TRBV6-1 combines with J gene TRBJ1-1; D not resolved. CDR3 length: 13 amino acids. Looked up from germline, CDR1 is MNHNS and CDR2 is SASEGT. The ends were cut back, 7 bases at V and 3 bases at J, with 12 bases in the middle. The CDR3 DNA is TGTGCCAGCATATCGCGCCATGACACTGAAGCTTTCTTT. Residues: CASISRHDTEAFF.

The chain carries TRBV12-3 or TRBV12-4 and TRBJ2-2, with D tentatively TRBD2 (6 bases). The CDR3 consists of 17 residues. Trimming stripped 6 bases from V and 1 base from J, with 18 bases between. The CDR3: CASRVTRTLLNTGELFF. CDR3 in DNA: TGTGCCAGCAGGGTGACTAGAACCCTCCTGAACACCGGGGAGCTGTTTTTT.

In its sample, this clonotype was seen many times. This chain joins TRBV30 and TRBJ2-5; TRBD2 is a possible D gene (7 bases). This CDR3 comprises 15 residues. Trimming took 5 bases from V and 2 from J, leaving 18 bases between them. Germline V gene sequence: CDR1 GTSNPN, CDR2 SVGIG (reference sequence). The CDR3 loop reads CAWGRGEGIQETQYF. The CDR3 DNA reads TGTGCCTGGGGAAGGGGGGAGGGGATACAAGAGACCCAGTACTTC.

This clonotype was seen a handful of times. V usage is TRBV20-1 and J usage is TRBJ2-2; D not resolved. Germline V lookup: CDR1 DFQATT, CDR2 SNEGSKA (reference sequence). The CDR3 extends over 13 amino acids. The germline V and J ends were trimmed by 2 bases and 6 bases, with 10 bases remaining between them. CDR3 DNA: TGCAGTGCTAGACCCAGTCTCGCCGGGGAGCTGTTTTTT. Translated, it gives CSARPSLAGELFF.

The chain links TRBV18 to TRBJ2-7, with 7 bases identical to TRBD1. This CDR3 has 15 residues. Unmatched junction bases numbered 6, after V lost 2 bases and J lost 2 bases. Per the germline V gene, CDR1 is KGHSH and CDR2 is LQKENI. Here the CDR3 DNA reads TGTGCCAGCTCACCAGAGCAGGGGGACCCCTACGAGCAGTACTTC. This sequence encodes CASSPEQGDPYEQYF.

The sample holds many counts of this clonotype. V and J are TRBV18 and TRBJ2-7, with 10 positions matching TRBD1. Germline values: CDR1 KGHSH, CDR2 LQKENI. J lost 4 bases, V lost 8 bases, and 5 bases had no gene match. The CDR3 is made up of 13 amino acids. CDR3 DNA: TGTGCCAGCAGCCGGACAGGGGGGTACGAGCAGTACTTC. Translation: CASSRTGGYEQYF.

A few counts support this clonotype. This chain links TRBV30 with TRBJ1-2; TRBD1 matches at 11 bases. V shed 2 bases, J shed 7 bases, and the junction held 3 bases outside the gene matches. The CDR3 spans 13 residues. The V gene's germline CDR1 is GTSNPN and CDR2 SVGIG (reference sequence). CDR3 sequence (DNA): TGTGCCTGGAGTACAGGGACAGGGGGTGGCTACACCTTC. It is translated as CAWSTGTGGGYTF.

This clonotype was detected many times. The genes are TRBV7-9 and TRBJ1-1; D not resolved. This CDR3 is built from 13 residues. Deletions cut 2 bases from V and 5 bases from J, with 9 bases between. Germline lookup yields CDR1 SEHNR and CDR2 FQNEAQ (reference sequence). DNA of the CDR3: TGTGCCAGCAGCTTACCGGGTTTTACTGAAGCTTTCTTT. Its translation is CASSLPGFTEAFF.